This T cell receptor beta chain comes out of a study of naive and memory T cell subsets. This clonotype occurred many times. Antigen specificity is unknown. An equimolar mix of two oligonucleotides served as the beta constant-region primer for TRBC1 and TRBC2. Ligated cDNA was amplified by four rounds of PCR with nested alpha and beta constant-region primers and SP2. TCRdb reprocessed the UMI-ligation and nested PCR reads with MiXCR, giving one entry per CDR3 protein. The data hold some 80,000 distinct CDR3 sequences, with 9% observed a single time. Unmatched junction bases numbered 6, after V lost 5 bases and J lost 8 bases. The germline V gene encodes CDR1 GTSNPN and CDR2 SVGIG (reference sequence). CDR3 length: 14 amino acids. Overnight CMV lysate stimulation of fresh PBMCs defined donor CMV status by CD4+ IFNgamma. Broader study findings: Expression changes during T cell differentiation may affect RNA-based TCR counts. Over 85% of naive TCR sequences appeared only once, unlike memory subsets. Especially in CD8 cells, naive repertoires contained a few larger clonotypes, possibly CD45RA-re-expressing memory cells.

The rearrangement joins TRBV30 to TRBJ2-1; 13 bases agree with TRBD2. The receptor's source is a human donor in good health. What was sequenced was naive CD8+ T cells from blood. The CDR3 loop reads CAWGTSGRAHEQFF. CDR3 sequence (DNA): TGTGCCTGGGGCACTAGCGGGAGGGCCCATGAGCAGTTCTTC.